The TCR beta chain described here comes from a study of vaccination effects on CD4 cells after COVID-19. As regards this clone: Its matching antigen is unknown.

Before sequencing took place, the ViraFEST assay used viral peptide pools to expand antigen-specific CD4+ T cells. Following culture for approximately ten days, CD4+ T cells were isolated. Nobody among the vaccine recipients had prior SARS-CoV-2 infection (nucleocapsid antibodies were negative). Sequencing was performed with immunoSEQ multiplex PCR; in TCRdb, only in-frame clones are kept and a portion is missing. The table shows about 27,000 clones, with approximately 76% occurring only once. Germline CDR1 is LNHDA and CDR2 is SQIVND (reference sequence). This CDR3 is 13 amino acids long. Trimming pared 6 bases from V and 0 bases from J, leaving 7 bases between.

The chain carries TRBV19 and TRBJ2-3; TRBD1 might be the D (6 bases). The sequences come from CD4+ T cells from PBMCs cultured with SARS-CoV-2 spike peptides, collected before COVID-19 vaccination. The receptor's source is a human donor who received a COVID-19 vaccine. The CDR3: CASSGQSTDTQYF. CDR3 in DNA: TGTGCCAGTAGCGGACAGAGCACAGATACGCAGTATTTT.